This T cell receptor (beta chain) was recorded in a study of blood T cell repertoires in COVID-19. This clone has a handful of counts. Assay: immunoSEQ multiplex PCR; the TCRdb copy retains only in-frame clones and omits some. The data contain about 190,000 clones, under 80% of them singletons. V dropped 6 bases and J dropped 5 bases, with 7 bases sitting between them. The CDR3 is 11 amino acids. Germline V gene data show CDR1 as MDHEN and CDR2 as SYDVKM. The chain is built from TRBV28 and TRBJ1-2; no reliable D call. This TCR was sampled from a woman between 45 and 65 years old with acute or convalescent COVID-19. The material sequenced was peripheral blood. This chain's CDR3 is CASSDWYGYTF. CDR3 in DNA: TGTGCCAGCAGCGACTGGTATGGCTACACCTTC.